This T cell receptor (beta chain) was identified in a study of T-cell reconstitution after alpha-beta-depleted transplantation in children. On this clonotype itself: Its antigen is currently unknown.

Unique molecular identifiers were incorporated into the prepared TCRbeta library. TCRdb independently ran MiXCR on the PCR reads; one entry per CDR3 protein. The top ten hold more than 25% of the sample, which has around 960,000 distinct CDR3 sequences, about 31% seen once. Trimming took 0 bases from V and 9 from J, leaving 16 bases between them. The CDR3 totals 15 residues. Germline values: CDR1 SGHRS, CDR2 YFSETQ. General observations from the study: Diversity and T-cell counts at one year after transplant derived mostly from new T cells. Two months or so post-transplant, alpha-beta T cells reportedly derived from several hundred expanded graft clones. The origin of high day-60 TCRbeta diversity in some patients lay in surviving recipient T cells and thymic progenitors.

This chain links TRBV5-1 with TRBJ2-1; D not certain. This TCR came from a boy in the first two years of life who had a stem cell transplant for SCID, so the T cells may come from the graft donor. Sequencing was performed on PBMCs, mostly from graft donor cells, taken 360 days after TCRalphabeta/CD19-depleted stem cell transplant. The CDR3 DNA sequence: TGCGCCAGCAGCTTGGACTCGTCCTGGTTCTCTGAGCAGTTCTTC. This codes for CASSLDSSWFSEQFF.